This T cell receptor (beta chain) was sequenced during a study of blood T cell repertoires in COVID-19. Study context: The United States, Italy and Spain supplied acute and convalescent COVID-19 samples.

Sequenced by immunoSEQ multiplex PCR; TCRdb stores in-frame clones only, minus some. The sample consists of approximately 300,000 clones, around four fifths of them appearing once. V lost 6 bases and J 10 bases, leaving 16 bases between the germline ends. This CDR3 has 14 amino acids. Germline CDR1 reads MNHEY; CDR2 reads SVGAGI. The chain combines TRBV6-5 with TRBJ1-6, with a tentative D call TRBD1 (6 bases). Sequenced: peripheral blood. The TCR originated in a woman aged 50 to 60 with acute or convalescent COVID-19. CDR3: CASSPDSGGSPLHF. The CDR3 bases are TGTGCCAGCAGCCCGGACAGTGGAGGATCACCCCTCCACTTT.